The clone carrying this T cell receptor (beta chain) has a count of ten or more. The ends were cut back, 7 bases at V and 9 bases at J, with 19 bases in the middle. CDR3 length equals 14 residues. This specimen belongs to a study of regulatory T cells in long-lasting Graves disease. As for time point: newly diagnosed GD, antithyroid drugs for less than 3 months. PBMCs provided the RNA from which the TCR library was made. CDR3-region Arm-PCR and iRepertoire HTBI primers produced the TCR beta libraries. Each CDR3 protein gets one entry after TCRdb re-called the multiplex PCR reads with MiXCR. The sample holds about 470,000 distinct CDR3 sequences, roughly 17% seen once. The same sample was also used in a study of T cells in Graves' hyperthyroidism and ophthalmopathy.

The receptor was isolated from a middle-aged man with Graves disease. The rearrangement joins TRBV12-3 or TRBV12-4 to TRBJ1-5; tentatively, D is TRBD1 (6 bases). This material consisted of peripheral blood mononuclear cells (PBMCs), taken at new diagnosis, from a patient treated with antithyroid drugs. CDR3 amino acids: CASTIPGATGPQHF. DNA for the CDR3: TGTGCCAGCACCATCCCGGGGGCAACTGGGCCCCAGCATTTT.